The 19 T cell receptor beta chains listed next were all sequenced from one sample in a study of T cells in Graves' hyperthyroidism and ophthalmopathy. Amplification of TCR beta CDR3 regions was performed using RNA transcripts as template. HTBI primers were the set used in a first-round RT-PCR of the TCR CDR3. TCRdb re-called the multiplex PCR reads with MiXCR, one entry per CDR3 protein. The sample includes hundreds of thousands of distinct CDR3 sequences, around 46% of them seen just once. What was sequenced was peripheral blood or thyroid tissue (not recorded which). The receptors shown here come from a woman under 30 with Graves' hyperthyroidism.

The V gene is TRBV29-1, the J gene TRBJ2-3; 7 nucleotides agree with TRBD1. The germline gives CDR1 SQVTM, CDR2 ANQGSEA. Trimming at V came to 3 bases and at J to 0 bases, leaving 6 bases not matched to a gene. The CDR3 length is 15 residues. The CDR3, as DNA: TGCAGCGTTGAGGGTGACAGGGAGAGCACAGATACGCAGTATTTT. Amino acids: CSVEGDRESTDTQYF.

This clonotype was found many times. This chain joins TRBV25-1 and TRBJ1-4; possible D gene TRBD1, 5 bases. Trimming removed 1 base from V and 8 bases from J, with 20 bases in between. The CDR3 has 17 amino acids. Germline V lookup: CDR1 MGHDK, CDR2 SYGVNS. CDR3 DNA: TGTGCCAGCAGTGAATTAGGCATCGGCAGGGAAGGCGAAAAACTGTTTTTT. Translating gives CASSELGIGREGEKLFF.

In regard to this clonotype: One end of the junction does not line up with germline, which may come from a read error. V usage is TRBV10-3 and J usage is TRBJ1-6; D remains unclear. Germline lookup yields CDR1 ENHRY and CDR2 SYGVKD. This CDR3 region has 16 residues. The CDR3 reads CASSFAGQSYNSPLHF. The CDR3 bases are TGTGCCAGCAGTTTTGCAGGCCAGTCCTATAATTCACCCCTCCACTTT.

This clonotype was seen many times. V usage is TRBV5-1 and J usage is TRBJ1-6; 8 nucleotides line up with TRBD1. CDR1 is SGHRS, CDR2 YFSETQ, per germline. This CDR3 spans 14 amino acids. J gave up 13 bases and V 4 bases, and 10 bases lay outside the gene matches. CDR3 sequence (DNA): TGCGCCAGCAGCCTCGTCGGGACAGGCAAGCCCCTCCACTTT. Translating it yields CASSLVGTGKPLHF. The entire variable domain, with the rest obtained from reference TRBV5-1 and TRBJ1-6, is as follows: KAGVTQTPRYLIKTRGQQVTLSCSPISGHRSVSWYQQTPGQGLQFLFEYFSETQRNKGNFPGRFSGRQFSNSRSEMNVSTLELGDSALYLCASSLVGTGKPLHFGNGTRLTVT.

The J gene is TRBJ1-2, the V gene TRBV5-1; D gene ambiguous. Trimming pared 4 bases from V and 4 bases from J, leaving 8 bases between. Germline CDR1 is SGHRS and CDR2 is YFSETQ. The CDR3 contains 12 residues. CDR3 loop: CASSPDLYGYTF. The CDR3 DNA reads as TGCGCCAGCAGCCCCGACCTCTATGGCTACACCTTC.

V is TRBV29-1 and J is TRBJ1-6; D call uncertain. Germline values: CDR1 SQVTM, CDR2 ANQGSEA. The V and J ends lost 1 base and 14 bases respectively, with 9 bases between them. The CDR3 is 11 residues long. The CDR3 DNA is TGCAGCGTTGAAGGGGGAGACACCCTCCACTTT. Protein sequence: CSVEGGDTLHF. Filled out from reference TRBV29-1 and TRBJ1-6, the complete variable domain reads SAVISQKPSRDICQRGTSLTIQCQVDSQVTMMFWYRQQPGQSLTLIATANQGSEATYESGFVIDKFPISRPNLTFSTLTVSNMSPEDSSIYLCSVEGGDTLHFGNGTRLTVT.

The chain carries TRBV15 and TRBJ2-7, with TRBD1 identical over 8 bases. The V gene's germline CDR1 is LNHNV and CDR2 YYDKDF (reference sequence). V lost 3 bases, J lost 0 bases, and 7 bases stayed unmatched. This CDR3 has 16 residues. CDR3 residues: CATSSEYGTGSYEQYF. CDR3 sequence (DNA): TGTGCCACCAGCAGTGAATACGGGACAGGCTCCTACGAGCAGTACTTC.

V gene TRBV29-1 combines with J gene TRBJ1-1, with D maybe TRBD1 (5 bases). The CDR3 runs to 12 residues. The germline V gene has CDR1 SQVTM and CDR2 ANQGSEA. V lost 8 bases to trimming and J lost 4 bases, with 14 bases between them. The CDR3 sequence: CSLVDSGTEAFF. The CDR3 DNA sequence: TGCAGCTTAGTAGACAGCGGCACTGAAGCTTTCTTT.

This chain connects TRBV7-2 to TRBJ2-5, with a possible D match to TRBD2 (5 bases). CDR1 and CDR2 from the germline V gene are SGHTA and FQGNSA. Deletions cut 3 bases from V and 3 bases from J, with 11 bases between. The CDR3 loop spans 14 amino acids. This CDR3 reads CASSLGGSKETQYF. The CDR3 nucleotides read TGTGCCAGCAGCTTGGGCGGGTCTAAAGAGACCCAGTACTTC.

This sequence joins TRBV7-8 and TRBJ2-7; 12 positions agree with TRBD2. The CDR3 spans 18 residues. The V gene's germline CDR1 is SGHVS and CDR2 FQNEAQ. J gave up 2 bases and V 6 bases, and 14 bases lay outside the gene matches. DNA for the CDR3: TGTGCCAGCAGTTACCTTACCCGAGGACTAGCGGGACCCTACGAGCAGTACTTC. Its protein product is CASSYLTRGLAGPYEQYF.

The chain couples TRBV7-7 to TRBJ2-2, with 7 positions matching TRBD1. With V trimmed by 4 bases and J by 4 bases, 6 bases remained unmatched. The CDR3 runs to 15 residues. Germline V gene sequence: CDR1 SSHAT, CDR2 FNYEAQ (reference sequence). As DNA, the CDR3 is TGTGCCAGCAGCTCTGACAGGGTTGGCACCGGGGAGCTGTTTTTT. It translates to CASSSDRVGTGELFF.

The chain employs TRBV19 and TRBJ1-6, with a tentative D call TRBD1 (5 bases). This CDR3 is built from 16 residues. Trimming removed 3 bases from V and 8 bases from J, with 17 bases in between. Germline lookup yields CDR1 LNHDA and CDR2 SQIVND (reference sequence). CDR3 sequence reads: CASSMAEKQVDSPLHF. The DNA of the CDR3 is TGTGCCAGTAGTATGGCGGAGAAACAGGTGGATTCACCCCTCCACTTT.

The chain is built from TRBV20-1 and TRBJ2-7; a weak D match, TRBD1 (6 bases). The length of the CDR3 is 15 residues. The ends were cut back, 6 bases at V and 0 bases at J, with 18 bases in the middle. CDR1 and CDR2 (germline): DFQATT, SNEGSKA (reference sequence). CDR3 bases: TGCAGTGCCCCCGCGGCCGACAGGTCCTCCTACGAGCAGTACTTC. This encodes CSAPAADRSSYEQYF.

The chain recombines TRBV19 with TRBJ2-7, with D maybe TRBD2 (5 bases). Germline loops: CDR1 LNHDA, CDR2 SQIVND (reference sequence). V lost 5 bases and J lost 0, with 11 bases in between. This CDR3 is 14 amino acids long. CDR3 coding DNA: TGTGCCAGTAGTCGTCCGGGAAGCTCCTACGAGCAGTACTTC. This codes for CASSRPGSSYEQYF. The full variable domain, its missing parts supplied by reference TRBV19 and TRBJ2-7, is DGGITQSPKYLFRKEGQNVTLSCEQNLNHDAMYWYRQDPGQGLRLIYYSQIVNDFQKGDIAEGYSVSREKKESFPLTVTSAQKNPTAFYLCASSRPGSSYEQYFGPGTRLTVT.

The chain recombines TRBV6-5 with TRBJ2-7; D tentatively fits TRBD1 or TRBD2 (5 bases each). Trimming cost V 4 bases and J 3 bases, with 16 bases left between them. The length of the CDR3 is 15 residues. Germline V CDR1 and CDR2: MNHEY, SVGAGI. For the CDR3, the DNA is TGTGCCAGCAGTTTTATCGGGGCCCAGGACTACGAGCAGTACTTC. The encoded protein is CASSFIGAQDYEQYF.

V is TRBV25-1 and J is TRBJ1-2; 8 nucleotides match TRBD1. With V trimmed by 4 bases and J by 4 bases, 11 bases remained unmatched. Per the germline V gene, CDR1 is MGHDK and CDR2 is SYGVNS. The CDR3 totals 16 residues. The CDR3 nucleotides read TGTGCCAGCAGTGCTAAAGATGGCACAGGGGGCTATGGCTACACCTTC. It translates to CASSAKDGTGGYGYTF.

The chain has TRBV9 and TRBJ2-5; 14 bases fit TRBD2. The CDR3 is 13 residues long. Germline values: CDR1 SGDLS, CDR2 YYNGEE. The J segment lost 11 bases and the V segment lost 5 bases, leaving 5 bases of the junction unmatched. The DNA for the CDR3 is TGTGCCAGCAGGCGGGGACTAGCGGGAGAGCAGTACTTC. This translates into CASRRGLAGEQYF. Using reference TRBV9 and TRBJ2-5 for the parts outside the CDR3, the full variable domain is DSGVTQTPKHLITATGQRVTLRCSPRSGDLSVYWYQQSLDQGLQFLIQYYNGEERAKGNILERFSAQQFPDLHSELNLSSLELGDSALYFCASRRGLAGEQYFGPGTRLLVL.

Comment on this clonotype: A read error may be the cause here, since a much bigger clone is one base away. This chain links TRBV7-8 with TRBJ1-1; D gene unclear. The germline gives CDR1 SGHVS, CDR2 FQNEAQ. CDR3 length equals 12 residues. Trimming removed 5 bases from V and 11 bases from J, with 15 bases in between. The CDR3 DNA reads TGTGCCAGCAGCCCTAAGGAACGGGTGGCTTTCTTT. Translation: CASSPKERVAFF.

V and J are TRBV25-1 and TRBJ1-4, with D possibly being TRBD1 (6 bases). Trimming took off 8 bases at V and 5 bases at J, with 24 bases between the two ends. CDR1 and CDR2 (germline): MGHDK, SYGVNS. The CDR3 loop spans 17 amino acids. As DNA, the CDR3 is TGTGCCAGCGGGGCCGGGGCGGACGGGGGGCGAAATGAAAAACTGTTTTTT. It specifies CASGAGADGGRNEKLFF.